This T cell receptor beta chain is from a study of Ad26.COV2.S vaccination and SARS-CoV-2 variants. In the study overall: The COV1001 Ad26.COV2.S trial arm included the donor. Study results and limitations: Vaccine and placebo recipients had similar non-spike TCR breadth. Breadth and depth estimates from TCRs may understate total T cell responses.

Treatment denoted: approximately 18 received Ad26.COV2.S at low or high dose, single or two shots; roughly five received placebo; per-sample allocation not given. Specimen acquisition occurred on day 63 following the initial vaccine or placebo injection. The administered vaccine (an Ad26 vector) expressed Wuhan-strain SARS-CoV-2 spike. The protocol was immunoSEQ multiplex PCR, while the TCRdb copy is restricted to in-frame clones and leaves out a portion. The table records about 400,000 clones, about four fifths of them present only once. V trimming: 2 bases; J trimming: 4 bases; junction bases outside the gene matches: 4. The germline CDR1 and CDR2 sequences are MDHEN and SYDVKM. This CDR3 spans 15 amino acids. The table lists this clone with a few counts. Its antigen remains unknown.

The input for sequencing was peripheral blood, taken in a trial of Ad26.COV2.S vaccine versus placebo. This chain connects TRBV28 to TRBJ2-7, with 11 bases matching TRBD1. This TCR was recovered from a person aged 18-65 years who received the Ad26.COV2.S COVID-19 vaccine or a placebo. The DNA of the CDR3 is TGTGCCAGCAGTTTACCCGGGACAGGGGGGTACGAGCAGTACTTC. This codes for CASSLPGTGGYEQYF.